The present T cell receptor beta chain was sequenced within a study of Ad26.COV2.S vaccination and SARS-CoV-2 variants. Background on the study: In the study, Ad26.COV2.S was injected intramuscularly once, or twice 56 days apart.

Indicated treatment: some 20 received Ad26.COV2.S at low or high dose, single or two shots; roughly 5 received placebo; per-sample allocation not given. The samples were gathered on day 63 after the first injection of vaccine or placebo. Trimming took 1 base from V and 7 from J, leaving 16 bases between them. The CDR3 loop spans 15 amino acids. Germline V CDR1 and CDR2: SGHVS, FQNEAQ. This table comes from immunoSEQ multiplex PCR, and its TCRdb copy is limited to in-frame clones, with some not included. This sample has around 320,000 clones, with 70% to 90% found just once. The TCR comes from a person aged 18-65 years who received the Ad26.COV2.S COVID-19 vaccine or a placebo. The chain carries TRBV7-8 and TRBJ1-1; D unresolved. This specimen was peripheral blood, taken in a trial of Ad26.COV2.S vaccine versus placebo. The CDR3 here is CASSLVTGKGCEAFF. The DNA for the CDR3 is TGTGCCAGCAGCTTAGTTACGGGGAAAGGGTGTGAAGCTTTCTTT.